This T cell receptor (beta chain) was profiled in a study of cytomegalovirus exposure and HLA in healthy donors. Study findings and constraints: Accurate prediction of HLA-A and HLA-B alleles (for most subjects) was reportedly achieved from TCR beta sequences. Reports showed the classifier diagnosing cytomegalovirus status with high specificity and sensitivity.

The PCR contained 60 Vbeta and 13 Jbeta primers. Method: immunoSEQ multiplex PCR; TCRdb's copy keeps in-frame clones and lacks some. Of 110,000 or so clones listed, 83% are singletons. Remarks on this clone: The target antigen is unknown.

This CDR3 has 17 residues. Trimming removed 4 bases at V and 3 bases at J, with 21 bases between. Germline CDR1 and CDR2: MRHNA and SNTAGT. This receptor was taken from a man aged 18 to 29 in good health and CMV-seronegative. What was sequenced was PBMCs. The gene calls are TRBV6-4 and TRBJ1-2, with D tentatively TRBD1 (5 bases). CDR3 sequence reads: CASSGRRDRPTHYGYTF. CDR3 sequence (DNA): TGTGCCAGCAGTGGACGAAGAGACAGACCTACGCACTATGGCTACACCTTC.